This entry concerns a single T cell receptor beta chain. The antigen remains unidentified. The CDR3 covers 12 residues. V gave up 0 bases and J gave up 10 bases; unmatched junction bases: 1. Germline-derived CDR1 and CDR2 are LNHDA and SQIVND (reference sequence). The sample comes from a study of regulatory T cells in long-lasting Graves disease. Arm-PCR of CDR3 regions with iRepertoire HTBI primers generated TCR beta libraries. TCRdb ran MiXCR on the multiplex PCR reads and lists one entry per CDR3 protein. In the table there are fewer than 650,000 distinct CDR3 sequences, around 16% of which are singletons. This sample's time point: newly diagnosed GD, antithyroid drugs for less than 3 months. There was RNA extracted from PBMCs, and the TCR library was made from it. Study-level points and caveats: Repertoires from persistent disease leaned toward TRBV28, TRBJ1-2 and TRBJ2-5.

This sample also appeared in a second study, on T cells in Graves' hyperthyroidism and ophthalmopathy. As reported in that work: Exclusions: uncontrolled infection, other autoimmune disease, pregnancy, lactation.

The V gene is TRBV19, the J gene TRBJ2-3, with 7 positions matching TRBD1. The clonotype was recovered from a man in his late teens or twenties with Graves disease. The material sequenced was peripheral blood mononuclear cells (PBMCs), taken at new diagnosis, from a patient treated with antithyroid drugs. CDR3 residues: CASSIETGSQYF. Written as DNA, the CDR3 is TGTGCCAGTAGTATAGAGACAGGGTCGCAGTATTTT.